A single sample is the source of the 25 T cell receptor beta chains below, sequenced in a study of OX40 agonist ivuxolimab in advanced cancers. The repertoire was sequenced with immunoSEQ multiplex PCR; TCRdb's copy has only in-frame clones and lacks some. The table includes approximately 76,000 clones, just over 85% detected once. The material sequenced was CD4+ or CD8+ T cells sorted from blood, taken in a trial of the OX40 agonist ivuxolimab. The origin of the receptors is an adult with an advanced solid tumor such as melanoma, head and neck, liver or kidney cancer.

The V call is TRBV2, the J call TRBJ1-5, with 9 bases matching TRBD1. The V segment lost 6 bases and the J segment 6 bases; nucleotides outside the gene matches: 3. The CDR3 runs 13 residues. From germline, CDR1 is SNHLY and CDR2 FYNNEI. CDR3 in amino acids: CASRGQGLQPQHF. The CDR3 DNA follows: TGTGCCAGCAGGGGACAGGGTCTTCAGCCCCAGCATTTT. Full variable domain (outside the CDR3, taken from reference TRBV2 and TRBJ1-5): EPEVTQTPSHQVTQMGQEVILRCVPISNHLYFYWYRQILGQKVEFLVSFYNNEISEKSEIFDDQFSVERPDGSNFTLKIRSTKLEDSAMYFCASRGQGLQPQHFGDGTRLSIL.

V and J are TRBV18 and TRBJ2-7; TRBD1 matches 11 bases. The ends lost 1 base at V and 2 bases at J; junction bases unmatched: 10. Germline lookup yields CDR1 KGHSH and CDR2 LQKENI. This CDR3 has 18 residues. CDR3 bases: TGTGCCAGCTCACCACGGACAGGGGGCGTTTCGGGTGCCTACGAGCAGTACTTC. This sequence encodes CASSPRTGGVSGAYEQYF.

This clone was detected only a few times. V is TRBV21-1 and J is TRBJ1-6; the table's D call, TRBD1, has no DNA check behind it. TRBV21-1 is a pseudogene. CDR3 length equals 14 residues. The CDR3 nucleotides read TGTGCCAGGATAACAGGGAAGCGTAATTCACCCCTCCACTTT. This translates into CARITGKRNSPLHF.

The rearrangement uses TRBV6-1 and TRBJ1-1; perhaps TRBD1 as D (6 bases). V was trimmed by 6 bases and J by 2 bases, leaving 13 bases between them. Germline CDR1 and CDR2: MNHNS and SASEGT. This CDR3 is built from 14 residues. CDR3 DNA sequence: TGTGCCAGCAGCCCCCCCAGGGGAAACACTGAAGCTTTCTTT. This encodes CASSPPRGNTEAFF.

V gene TRBV6-5 combines with J gene TRBJ1-3; D is possibly TRBD1 (6 bases). The V gene's germline CDR1 is MNHEY and CDR2 SVGAGI. The V gene lost 2 bases and the J gene lost 0 bases, with 11 bases spanning the gap. The CDR3 sequence is 16 residues long. The CDR3 loop is CASSYQFRGSGNTIYF. The CDR3 region has the DNA TGTGCCAGCAGTTACCAGTTCAGGGGCTCTGGAAACACCATATATTTT.

The chain has TRBV11-2 and TRBJ2-3; the D gene is possibly TRBD2 (6 bases). CDR3 length: 15 amino acids. Per germline, CDR1 SGHAT and CDR2 FQNNGV. With 3 bases removed from V and 0 bases from J, the gap between germline ends came to 10 bases. The CDR3 loop is CASSLLATSTDTQYF. The CDR3 DNA reads as TGTGCCAGCAGCTTGCTAGCGACTAGCACAGATACGCAGTATTTT.

The rearrangement joins TRBV5-1 to TRBJ2-1; D unresolved. The CDR3 sequence is 12 residues long. Germline V gene sequence: CDR1 SGHRS, CDR2 YFSETQ. V lost 0 bases and J lost 8, with 6 bases in between. The chain's CDR3 is CASSLDLDEQFF. As DNA, the CDR3 is TGCGCCAGCAGCTTGGACCTAGATGAGCAGTTCTTC. The variable domain in full, completed from reference TRBV5-1 and TRBJ2-1, reads KAGVTQTPRYLIKTRGQQVTLSCSPISGHRSVSWYQQTPGQGLQFLFEYFSETQRNKGNFPGRFSGRQFSNSRSEMNVSTLELGDSALYLCASSLDLDEQFFGPGTRLTVL.

This clone was seen only once. V and J are TRBV4-2 and TRBJ1-5; D gene uncertain. V was cut by 5 bases and J by 1 base, with 9 bases left in between. This CDR3 comprises 14 residues. Germline values: CDR1 LGHNA, CDR2 YNFKEQ. The CDR3 loop is CASSAGLSNQPQHF. The CDR3 nucleotides read TGTGCCAGCAGCGCCGGATTGAGCAATCAGCCCCAGCATTTT.

The rearrangement uses TRBV30 and TRBJ1-4; D might be TRBD1 (5 bases). The germline CDR1 and CDR2 sequences are GTSNPN and SVGIG (reference sequence). Trimming cost V 6 bases and J 2 bases, with 10 bases left between them. CDR3 length equals 13 residues. The CDR3 here is CACTGATNEKLFF. The CDR3 DNA sequence: TGTGCCTGTACTGGGGCCACTAATGAAAAACTGTTTTTT.

The chain uses TRBV15 and TRBJ1-1, with D hard to call. CDR1 LNHNV and CDR2 YYDKDF come from the germline V gene (reference sequence). V was shortened by 0 bases and J by 5 bases, with 13 bases between the two germline ends. The CDR3 has 15 residues. In nucleotides, the CDR3 is TGTGCCACCAGCAGAGATGGTTGGGATTTGACTGAAGCTTTCTTT. The encoded protein is CATSRDGWDLTEAFF.

This clone was found many times. The V and J genes are TRBV18 and TRBJ1-2, with D hard to call. Germline V lookup: CDR1 KGHSH, CDR2 LQKENI. CDR3 length equals 14 residues. Trimming removed 0 bases at V and 4 bases at J, with 9 bases between. CDR3 nucleotides: TGTGCCAGCTCACCACCGGAGGTTACCTATGGCTACACCTTC. Its protein product is CASSPPEVTYGYTF.

The J gene is TRBJ2-5, the V gene TRBV9; D possibly corresponds to TRBD2 (5 bases). V was shortened by 4 bases and J by 2 bases, with 15 bases between the two germline ends. Germline V CDR1 and CDR2: SGDLS, YYNGEE. The CDR3 has 15 residues. The CDR3 DNA follows: TGTGCCAGCAGCTCTAGCCTAGACCTGCAAGAGACCCAGTACTTC. Its translation: CASSSSLDLQETQYF.

The chain has TRBV29-1 and TRBJ2-5; D may be TRBD2 (5 bases). CDR1 SQVTM and CDR2 ANQGSEA come from the germline V gene. There are 15 residues in the CDR3. V lost 0 bases and J 2 bases, leaving 13 bases between the germline ends. CDR3 nucleotides: TGCAGCGTTGAAGATCTTGGGGAGCAACAAGAGACCCAGTACTTC. Amino acids: CSVEDLGEQQETQYF.

This chain connects TRBV28 to TRBJ2-1; possible D gene TRBD1, 5 bases. V gave up 6 bases and J gave up 0 bases, with 9 bases separating them. Germline loops: CDR1 MDHEN, CDR2 SYDVKM. CDR3 size: 14 residues. DNA for the CDR3: TGTGCCAGCAGAGGACAAGACTCCTACAATGAGCAGTTCTTC. Protein sequence: CASRGQDSYNEQFF.

The gene calls are TRBV6-1 and TRBJ1-1; D may be TRBD1 (5 bases). CDR1 is MNHNS and CDR2 is SASEGT in the germline V gene. Trimming removed 4 bases at V and 1 base at J, with 10 bases between. This CDR3 spans 14 amino acids. The CDR3 region is CASSGRQPNTEAFF. CDR3 DNA: TGTGCCAGCAGTGGCCGACAGCCGAACACTGAAGCTTTCTTT.

This rearrangement joins TRBV6-5 to TRBJ2-7; 10 positions match TRBD2. From germline, CDR1 is MNHEY and CDR2 SVGAGI. V shed 6 bases and J 3 bases; nucleotides not matched to a gene: 8. The CDR3 runs to 15 residues. This CDR3 reads CASRENSGGNYEQYF. The CDR3 DNA reads TGTGCCAGCAGGGAGAATAGCGGGGGGAACTACGAGCAGTACTTC.

The chain combines TRBV28 with TRBJ2-7; D tentatively fits TRBD1 or TRBD2 (6 bases each). V was clipped by 6 bases and J by 6 bases, with 18 bases between them. CDR1 is MDHEN and CDR2 is SYDVKM in the germline V gene. The CDR3 sequence is 14 residues long. The CDR3 nucleotides are TGTGCCAGCAGGGCGGACAGCGGGCGAGCCGAGCAGTACTTC. Amino acids: CASRADSGRAEQYF.

The chain uses TRBV11-2 and TRBJ2-7; TRBD1 is a possible D gene (6 bases). CDR3 length: 16 residues. Germline V gives CDR1 SGHAT, CDR2 FQNNGV. Trimming left V 1 base short and J 0 bases short, with 13 bases between. CDR3 protein: CASSLAIRGSSYEQYF. The CDR3 DNA reads TGTGCCAGCAGCTTAGCTATCAGGGGAAGCTCCTACGAGCAGTACTTC.

This chain connects TRBV28 to TRBJ1-1; D unclear. This CDR3 is 13 amino acids long. V lost 7 bases to trimming and J lost 2 bases, with 11 bases between them. Germline CDR1 reads MDHEN; CDR2 reads SYDVKM. The CDR3 coding sequence is TGTGCCAGCACCCTTCGTTTTAACACTGAAGCTTTCTTT. Amino acid sequence: CASTLRFNTEAFF.

CDR3 in amino acids: CASSPGGSYEQYF. The CDR3 bases are TGTGCCAGCTCACCGGGAGGATCTTACGAGCAGTACTTC. The J gene is TRBJ2-7, the V gene TRBV18; D might be TRBD2 (6 bases). Germline V gene lookup returns CDR1 KGHSH and CDR2 LQKENI. The V end was cut by 3 bases, the J end by 4 bases, with 10 bases between. CDR3 length equals 13 residues.

V usage is TRBV6-5 and J usage is TRBJ2-7, with 7 bases identical to TRBD1. V shed 4 bases, J shed 2 bases, and the junction held 5 bases outside the gene matches. The CDR3 totals 14 residues. Germline-derived CDR1 and CDR2 are MNHEY and SVGAGI. In nucleotides, the CDR3 is TGTGCCAGCAGTTTATACAGGGGAACCTACGAGCAGTACTTC. It specifies CASSLYRGTYEQYF.

This rearrangement joins TRBV7-2 to TRBJ2-2, with a possible D match to TRBD1 (6 bases). With 4 bases removed from V and 3 bases from J, the gap between germline ends came to 9 bases. Germline CDR1 and CDR2: SGHTA and FQGNSA. The CDR3 runs 14 residues. The CDR3 loop reads CASSSTGYTGELFF. The DNA for the CDR3 is TGTGCCAGCAGCTCCACAGGGTACACCGGGGAGCTGTTTTTT.

This clone was recorded only once. The gene calls are TRBV30 and TRBJ2-3; the D is unclear. Germline V gene sequence: CDR1 GTSNPN, CDR2 SVGIG (reference sequence). V dropped 3 bases and J dropped 3 bases, with 16 bases sitting between them. The CDR3 is 15 amino acids. CDR3 residues: CAWSRGQVETDTQYF. Written as DNA, the CDR3 is TGTGCCTGGAGCCGTGGGCAGGTCGAAACAGATACGCAGTATTTT.

This chain links TRBV5-1 with TRBJ2-1, with 14 bases lining up with TRBD2. Germline V lookup: CDR1 SGHRS, CDR2 YFSETQ. The length of the CDR3 is 17 residues. J was trimmed by 9 bases and V by 4 bases; bases with no gene match: 12. The CDR3 spells CASSPAGLAGAAGEQFF. The CDR3 bases are TGCGCCAGCAGCCCGGCGGGACTAGCGGGAGCGGCCGGTGAGCAGTTCTTC.

This clone was recorded a few times. The CDR3 loop is CASSREKLFF. CDR3 nucleotide sequence: TGTGCCAGTAGTCGAGAAAAACTGTTTTTT. V gene TRBV19 combines with J gene TRBJ1-4; D unresolved. Per germline, CDR1 LNHDA and CDR2 SQIVND (reference sequence). Trimming left V 5 bases short and J 8 bases short, with 3 bases between. The CDR3 runs to 10 residues.